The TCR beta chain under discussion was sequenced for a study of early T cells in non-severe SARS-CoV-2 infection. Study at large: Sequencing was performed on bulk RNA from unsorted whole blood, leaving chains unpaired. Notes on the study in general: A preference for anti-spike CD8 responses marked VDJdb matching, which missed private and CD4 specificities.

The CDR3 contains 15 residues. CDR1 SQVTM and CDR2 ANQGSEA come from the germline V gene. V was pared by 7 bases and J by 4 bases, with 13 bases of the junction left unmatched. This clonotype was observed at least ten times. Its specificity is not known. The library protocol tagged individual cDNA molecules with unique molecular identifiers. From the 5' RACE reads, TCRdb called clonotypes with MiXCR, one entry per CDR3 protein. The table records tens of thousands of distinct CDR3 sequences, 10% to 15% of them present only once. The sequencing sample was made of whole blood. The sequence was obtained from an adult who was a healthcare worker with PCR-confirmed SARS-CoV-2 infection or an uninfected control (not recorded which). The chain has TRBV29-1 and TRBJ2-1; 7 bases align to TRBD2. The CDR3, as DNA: TGCAGCGCACCGCTACCTTACGGGGGGTACAATGAGCAGTTCTTC. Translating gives CSAPLPYGGYNEQFF.